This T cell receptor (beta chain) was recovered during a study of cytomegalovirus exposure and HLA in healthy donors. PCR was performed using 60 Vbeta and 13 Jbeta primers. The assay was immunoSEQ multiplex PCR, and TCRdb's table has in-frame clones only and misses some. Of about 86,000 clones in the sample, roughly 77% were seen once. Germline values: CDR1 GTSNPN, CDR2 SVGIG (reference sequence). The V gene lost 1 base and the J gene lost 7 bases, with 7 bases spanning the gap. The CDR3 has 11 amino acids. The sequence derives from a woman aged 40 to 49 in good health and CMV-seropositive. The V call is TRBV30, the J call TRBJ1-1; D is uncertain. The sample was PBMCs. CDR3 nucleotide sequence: TGTGCCTGGAGTGCCAGGTATGAAGCTTTCTTT. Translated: CAWSARYEAFF. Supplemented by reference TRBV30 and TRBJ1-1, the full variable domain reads SQTIHQWPATLVQPVGSPLSLECTVEGTSNPNLYWYRQAAGRGLQLLFYSVGIGQISSEVPQNLSASRPQDRQFILSSKKLLLSDSGFYLCAWSARYEAFFGQGTRLTVV.